A selection of T cell receptor beta chains follows, all from one sample in a study of blood T cell repertoires in COVID-19. TCRdb's table, derived via immunoSEQ multiplex PCR, lists solely in-frame clones and lacks some. Of about 200,000 clones in the sample, 88% were seen once. Sequenced sample: peripheral blood. Receptors were obtained from a human donor in a cohort sampled during active COVID-19. The CDR3 runs from the conserved cysteine through the conserved F or W. Fields, in order: J gene, D gene, clone size, V gene, CDR3 DNA, CDR3 protein. The D gene is left open where the match is weak. Clone size, where shown, is once, few, many, or a class for clones that have expanded.

j_call: TRBJ2-1; d_call: TRBD2; clone_size: NA; v_call: TRBV15; cdr3_nt: TGTGCCACCAGCAGCCCCGGGACTAGCGGCTACAATGAGCAGTTCTTC; cdr3_aa: CATSSPGTSGYNEQFF
j_call: TRBJ1-3; d_call: TRBD1; clone_size: few; v_call: TRBV7-9; cdr3_nt: TGTGCCAGCAGCACCAATTCCCGACAGGGGGCCTGGAACTCTGGAAACACCATATATTTT; cdr3_aa: CASSTNSRQGAWNSGNTIYF
j_call: TRBJ1-2; d_call: TRBD1; clone_size: NA; v_call: TRBV6-5; cdr3_nt: TGTGCCAGCGGCAACAGGGGGCATAGTGGCTACACCTTC; cdr3_aa: CASGNRGHSGYTF
j_call: TRBJ1-1; d_call: TRBD1; clone_size: once; v_call: TRBV2; cdr3_nt: TGTGCCAGCAAATCGGACAGGTTGAACACTGAAGCTTTCTTT; cdr3_aa: CASKSDRLNTEAFF
j_call: TRBJ2-5; d_call: NA; clone_size: few; v_call: TRBV4-3; cdr3_nt: TGCGCCAGCAGCCAAGAAGCTAGATTCCAAGAGACCCAGTACTTC; cdr3_aa: CASSQEARFQETQYF
j_call: TRBJ2-2; d_call: TRBD2; clone_size: NA; v_call: TRBV6-5; cdr3_nt: TGTGCCACCATGCGGGGGGAATTTCGGTCCGGGGAGCTGTTTTTT; cdr3_aa: CATMRGEFRSGELFF
j_call: TRBJ1-5; d_call: NA; clone_size: few; v_call: TRBV5-5; cdr3_nt: TGTGCCAGCAGCTTGAGGGCAGGGCAAGATCAGCCCCAGCATTTT; cdr3_aa: CASSLRAGQDQPQHF
j_call: TRBJ1-5; d_call: NA; clone_size: NA; v_call: TRBV5-5; cdr3_nt: TGTGCCAGCAGCTTGGCCCATAGCAATCAGCCCCAGCATTTT; cdr3_aa: CASSLAHSNQPQHF
j_call: TRBJ2-3; d_call: TRBD2; clone_size: NA; v_call: TRBV7-9; cdr3_nt: TGTGCCAGCAGCCCCGGGACTAGCGGGAGACGATACACAGATACGCAGTATTTT; cdr3_aa: CASSPGTSGRRYTDTQYF
j_call: TRBJ1-6; d_call: NA; clone_size: NA; v_call: TRBV3-1/TRBV3-2; cdr3_nt: TGTGCCAGTGGGGAGGGAGGTTCACCCCTCCACTTT; cdr3_aa: CASGEGGSPLHF
j_call: TRBJ2-7; d_call: NA; clone_size: NA; v_call: TRBV6-5; cdr3_nt: TGTGCCAGCAGAACGGACTTGGCCCGGTCGTACGAGCAGTACTTC; cdr3_aa: CASRTDLARSYEQYF
j_call: TRBJ2-4; d_call: NA; clone_size: NA; v_call: TRBV4-3; cdr3_nt: TGCGCCAGCAGCCAAGTCTCGTCCGGTGGCAAAAACATTCAGTACTTC; cdr3_aa: CASSQVSSGGKNIQYF
j_call: TRBJ2-5; d_call: TRBD2; clone_size: NA; v_call: TRBV14; cdr3_nt: TGTGCCAGCAGCCCGCCGGGACTAGTAAAGACCCAGTACTTC; cdr3_aa: CASSPPGLVKTQYF
j_call: TRBJ2-1; d_call: TRBD2; clone_size: NA; v_call: TRBV9; cdr3_nt: TGTGCCAGCAGCGTAGGGACTAGCGGGGTAAGGAATGAGCAGTTCTTC; cdr3_aa: CASSVGTSGVRNEQFF
j_call: TRBJ2-3; d_call: NA; clone_size: NA; v_call: TRBV2; cdr3_nt: TGTGCCAGCAGACTCGACCAGGGGCCAGATACGCAGTATTTT; cdr3_aa: CASRLDQGPDTQYF
j_call: TRBJ2-7; d_call: NA; clone_size: NA; v_call: TRBV6-2/TRBV6-3; cdr3_nt: TGTGCCAGCAGTTACGTTGGGGACTCCTCTGAGCAGTACTTC; cdr3_aa: CASSYVGDSSEQYF
j_call: TRBJ1-3; d_call: TRBD1; clone_size: NA; v_call: TRBV6-1; cdr3_nt: TGTGCCAGCAGTGGGGGGGAAGGGGGCGCGTTTGGAAACACCATATATTTT; cdr3_aa: CASSGGEGGAFGNTIYF
j_call: TRBJ1-2; d_call: NA; clone_size: NA; v_call: TRBV2; cdr3_nt: TGTGCCAGCACCACCGGGGGGCTCGGCTACACCTTC; cdr3_aa: CASTTGGLGYTF
j_call: TRBJ1-2; d_call: NA; clone_size: NA; v_call: TRBV2; cdr3_nt: TGTGCCAGCAGTGAACAGTCAGGGGCTTTCCGCGGTGGCTACACCTTC; cdr3_aa: CASSEQSGAFRGGYTF
j_call: TRBJ2-1; d_call: TRBD2; clone_size: NA; v_call: TRBV5-4; cdr3_nt: TGTGCCAGCAGCTCCAATGGACTAGCGGAGTACAATGAGCAGTTCTTC; cdr3_aa: CASSSNGLAEYNEQFF
j_call: TRBJ2-7; d_call: TRBD2; clone_size: NA; v_call: TRBV7-6; cdr3_nt: TGTGCCAGCAGCTTATTACTAGCGGGAGCGGAAGAGCAGTACTTC; cdr3_aa: CASSLLLAGAEEQYF
j_call: TRBJ1-1; d_call: NA; clone_size: once; v_call: TRBV6-2/TRBV6-3; cdr3_nt: TGTGCCAGCAGTTACGGGGCTCTCGGCACTGAAGCTTTCTTT; cdr3_aa: CASSYGALGTEAFF
j_call: TRBJ1-4; d_call: NA; clone_size: NA; v_call: TRBV27; cdr3_nt: TGTGCCAGCAGTTTTTTGGGGCGGGGGGGTGAAAAACTGTTTTTT; cdr3_aa: CASSFLGRGGEKLFF
j_call: TRBJ2-4; d_call: TRBD2; clone_size: few; v_call: TRBV6-5; cdr3_nt: TGTGCCAGCAGTAAATCCAGCGGGGTAAAAAACATTCAGTACTTC; cdr3_aa: CASSKSSGVKNIQYF
j_call: TRBJ2-1; d_call: NA; clone_size: once; v_call: TRBV5-1; cdr3_nt: TGCGCCAGCAGCTTAGGGGGGAGGGCTAATGAGCAGTTCTTC; cdr3_aa: CASSLGGRANEQFF
j_call: TRBJ1-2; d_call: NA; clone_size: NA; v_call: TRBV27; cdr3_nt: TGTGCCAGCAGTTTACGGCTTTCCGACAGGCTTAGTGGCTACACCTTC; cdr3_aa: CASSLRLSDRLSGYTF
j_call: TRBJ2-7; d_call: TRBD1; clone_size: NA; v_call: TRBV30; cdr3_nt: TGTGCCTGGCAGACAGGGTACCACGAGCAGTACTTC; cdr3_aa: CAWQTGYHEQYF
j_call: TRBJ2-3; d_call: TRBD2; clone_size: once; v_call: TRBV19; cdr3_nt: TGTGCGTCGGCGGGAGGCAAAGGAGGTACGCAGTATTTT; cdr3_aa: CASAGGKGGTQYF
j_call: TRBJ2-7; d_call: TRBD1; clone_size: few; v_call: TRBV6-1; cdr3_nt: TGTGCCAGCAGAGAAGACAGGGGATCAACCTACGAGCAGTACTTC; cdr3_aa: CASREDRGSTYEQYF
j_call: TRBJ2-7; d_call: NA; clone_size: NA; v_call: TRBV28; cdr3_nt: TGTGCCAGCAGTTTGTCTCCCGGGGAGCAGTACTTC; cdr3_aa: CASSLSPGEQYF
j_call: TRBJ2-3; d_call: NA; clone_size: NA; v_call: TRBV6-6; cdr3_nt: TGTGCCAGCAGTAAAGGGGCGCTCAGCACAGATACGCAGTATTTT; cdr3_aa: CASSKGALSTDTQYF
j_call: TRBJ1-1; d_call: NA; clone_size: once; v_call: TRBV3-1/TRBV3-2; cdr3_nt: TGTGCCAGCAGCCAAGTTCGGGGGGCCACTGAAGCTTTCTTT; cdr3_aa: CASSQVRGATEAFF
j_call: TRBJ1-6; d_call: NA; clone_size: NA; v_call: TRBV5-1; cdr3_nt: TGCGCCAGCAGCAACAGCTCCTATAATTCACCCCTCCACTTT; cdr3_aa: CASSNSSYNSPLHF
j_call: TRBJ2-2; d_call: NA; clone_size: few; v_call: TRBV10-3; cdr3_nt: TGTGCCACCAGAGGTCCGGGGGAGGATGTCGGGGAGCTGTTTTTT; cdr3_aa: CATRGPGEDVGELFF
j_call: TRBJ1-3; d_call: NA; clone_size: NA; v_call: TRBV19; cdr3_nt: TGTGCCAGTAGTATAGACGGAGGCTGGGCTGGAAACACCATATATTTT; cdr3_aa: CASSIDGGWAGNTIYF
j_call: TRBJ2-7; d_call: TRBD2; clone_size: NA; v_call: TRBV7-2; cdr3_nt: TGTGCCAGCAGCTTAGGGGGACTATACGAGCAGTACTTC; cdr3_aa: CASSLGGLYEQYF
j_call: TRBJ2-3; d_call: NA; clone_size: NA; v_call: TRBV2; cdr3_nt: TGTGCCAGCAGTGACGGGACAAGGACCACAGATACGCAGTATTTT; cdr3_aa: CASSDGTRTTDTQYF
j_call: TRBJ2-7; d_call: TRBD1; clone_size: NA; v_call: TRBV2; cdr3_nt: TGTGCCAGCAGAAGCGACAGGGCTCTGGCCTACGAGCAGTACTTC; cdr3_aa: CASRSDRALAYEQYF
j_call: TRBJ2-5; d_call: NA; clone_size: NA; v_call: TRBV19; cdr3_nt: TGTGCCAGTAGTATGGCAGAGAGGGAGACCCAGTACTTC; cdr3_aa: CASSMAERETQYF
j_call: TRBJ1-4; d_call: NA; clone_size: NA; v_call: TRBV21-1; cdr3_nt: TGTGCCAGCAGCCCCTTTAAAGACTTTGATGAAAAACTGTTTTTT; cdr3_aa: CASSPFKDFDEKLFF
j_call: TRBJ1-4; d_call: NA; clone_size: few; v_call: TRBV4-3; cdr3_nt: TGCGCCAGCAGCCAAGAAGGTATGGCCAGGGCTAATGAAAAACTGTTTTTT; cdr3_aa: CASSQEGMARANEKLFF
j_call: TRBJ2-7; d_call: TRBD1; clone_size: NA; v_call: TRBV5-4; cdr3_nt: TGTGCCAGCAGCTTGGGACAGGGGTCCGTAGGTTACGAGCAGTACTTC; cdr3_aa: CASSLGQGSVGYEQYF
j_call: TRBJ1-6; d_call: TRBD1; clone_size: NA; v_call: TRBV19; cdr3_nt: TGTGCCAGTAGTAGCCACGACAGGGATAATTCACCCCTCCACTTT; cdr3_aa: CASSSHDRDNSPLHF
j_call: TRBJ2-6; d_call: NA; clone_size: NA; v_call: TRBV7-2; cdr3_nt: TGTGCCAGCAGCTTAAGGTCAGGGATTACCTCTGGGGCCAACGTCCTGACTTTC; cdr3_aa: CASSLRSGITSGANVLTF
j_call: TRBJ2-1; d_call: NA; clone_size: NA; v_call: TRBV7-9; cdr3_nt: TGTGCCAGCAGCTTAGCGTTGGCTAGCTCCTACAATGAGCAGTTCTTC; cdr3_aa: CASSLALASSYNEQFF
j_call: TRBJ1-4; d_call: NA; clone_size: NA; v_call: TRBV19; cdr3_nt: TGTGCCAGTAGCAGCACAGGGCTTAGTGAAAAACTGTTTTTT; cdr3_aa: CASSSTGLSEKLFF
j_call: TRBJ2-7; d_call: NA; clone_size: NA; v_call: TRBV14; cdr3_nt: TGTGCCAGCAGCCCCCGGGGGTACACCTACGAGCAGTACTTC; cdr3_aa: CASSPRGYTYEQYF
j_call: TRBJ2-2; d_call: NA; clone_size: NA; v_call: TRBV11-3; cdr3_nt: TGTGCCAGCAGCTTAGGGGGCCAGGGAAGGGAGCTGTTTTTT; cdr3_aa: CASSLGGQGRELFF
j_call: TRBJ2-7; d_call: NA; clone_size: NA; v_call: TRBV6-2/TRBV6-3; cdr3_nt: TGTGCCAGCAGTCCACAGGTGGACGAGCAGTACTTC; cdr3_aa: CASSPQVDEQYF
j_call: TRBJ2-2; d_call: NA; clone_size: once; v_call: TRBV18; cdr3_nt: TGTGCCAGCTCACCTCCGACTAACGGGGACACCGGGGAGCTGTTTTTT; cdr3_aa: CASSPPTNGDTGELFF
j_call: TRBJ2-7; d_call: TRBD1; clone_size: NA; v_call: TRBV10-1; cdr3_nt: TGCGCCAGTTCTCGACCACTCGGACAGGGCTACGAGCAGTACTTC; cdr3_aa: CASSRPLGQGYEQYF
j_call: TRBJ2-7; d_call: NA; clone_size: NA; v_call: TRBV7-2; cdr3_nt: TGTGCCAGCAGCTTAGGGTCAGAATACGAGCAGTACTTC; cdr3_aa: CASSLGSEYEQYF
j_call: TRBJ2-3; d_call: NA; clone_size: NA; v_call: TRBV7-2; cdr3_nt: TGTGCCAGCAGCTTGAGTTGGGGGGGCACAGATACGCAGTATTTT; cdr3_aa: CASSLSWGGTDTQYF
j_call: TRBJ2-7; d_call: NA; clone_size: NA; v_call: TRBV5-1; cdr3_nt: TGCGCCAGCAGCAGATGGGGGGGCATTGGGAACGAGCAGTACTTC; cdr3_aa: CASSRWGGIGNEQYF
j_call: TRBJ1-2; d_call: NA; clone_size: NA; v_call: TRBV20-1; cdr3_nt: TGCAGTGTTTCTCTTCTCTATGGCTACACCTTC; cdr3_aa: CSVSLLYGYTF